The sequence of this T cell receptor beta chain was determined in a study of cytomegalovirus exposure and HLA in healthy donors. On the study more broadly: Most genotyped donors, over 70% of fewer than 400, had Caucasian-associated genetic ancestry. General study findings and limits: Later analysis identified a missense DCLRE1C variant that was linked to TCR beta V- and J-gene trimming. Published work reported that the classifier diagnosed cytomegalovirus status with high specificity and sensitivity. There was a cluster of highly shared sequence variants that was likely a sequencing artifact.

In the case of this clone: What it recognizes is unknown. Additional DNA sequences in this sample encode the identical CDR3.

V lost 4 bases to trimming and J lost 4 bases; unmatched junction nucleotides: 3. The CDR3 consists of 14 residues. Germline V lookup: CDR1 KGHSH, CDR2 LQKENI. 60 Vbeta and 13 Jbeta primers were used in PCR. Profiling relied on immunoSEQ multiplex PCR, and the TCRdb table lists in-frame clones only, not all of them. The table for this sample gives about 190,000 clones. The chain uses TRBV18 and TRBJ1-1; 10 bases align to TRBD1. This clonotype originated in a woman aged 25 to 39 in good health and CMV-seropositive. Source material: PBMCs. CDR3 in amino acids: CASSLRTGGTEAFF. The DNA for the CDR3 is TGTGCCAGCTCACTCCGGACAGGGGGCACTGAAGCTTTCTTT.